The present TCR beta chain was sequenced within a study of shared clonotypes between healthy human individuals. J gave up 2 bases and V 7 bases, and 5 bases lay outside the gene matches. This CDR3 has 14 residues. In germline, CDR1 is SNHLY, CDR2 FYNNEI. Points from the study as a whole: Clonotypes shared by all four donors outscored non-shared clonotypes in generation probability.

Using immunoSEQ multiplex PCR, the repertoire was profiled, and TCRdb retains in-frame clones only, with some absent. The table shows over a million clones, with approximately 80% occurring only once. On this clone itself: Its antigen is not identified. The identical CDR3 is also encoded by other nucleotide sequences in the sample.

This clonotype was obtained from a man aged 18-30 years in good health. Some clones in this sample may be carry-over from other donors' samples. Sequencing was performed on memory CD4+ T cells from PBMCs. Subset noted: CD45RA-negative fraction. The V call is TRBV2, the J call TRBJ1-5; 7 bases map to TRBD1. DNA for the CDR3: TGTGCCAGCATAAGAGACAGGGGCAATCAGCCCCAGCATTTT. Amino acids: CASIRDRGNQPQHF.